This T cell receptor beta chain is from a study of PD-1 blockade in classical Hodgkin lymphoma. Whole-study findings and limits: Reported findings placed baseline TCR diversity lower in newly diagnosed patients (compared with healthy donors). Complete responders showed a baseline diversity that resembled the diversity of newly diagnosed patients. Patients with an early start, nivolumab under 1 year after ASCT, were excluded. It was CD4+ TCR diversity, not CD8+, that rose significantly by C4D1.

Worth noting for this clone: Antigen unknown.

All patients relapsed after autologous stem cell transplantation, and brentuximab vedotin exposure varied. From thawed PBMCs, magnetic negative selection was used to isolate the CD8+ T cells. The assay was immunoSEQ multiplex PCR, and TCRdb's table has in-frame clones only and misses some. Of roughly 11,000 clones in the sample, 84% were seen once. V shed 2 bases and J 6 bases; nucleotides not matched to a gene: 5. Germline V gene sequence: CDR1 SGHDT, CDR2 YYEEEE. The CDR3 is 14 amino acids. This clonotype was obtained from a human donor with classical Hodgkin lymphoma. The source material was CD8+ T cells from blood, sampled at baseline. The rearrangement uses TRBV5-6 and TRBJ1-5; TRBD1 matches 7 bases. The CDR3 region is CASSFRGGTQPQHF. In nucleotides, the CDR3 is TGTGCCAGCAGCTTCAGGGGGGGCACTCAGCCCCAGCATTTT.